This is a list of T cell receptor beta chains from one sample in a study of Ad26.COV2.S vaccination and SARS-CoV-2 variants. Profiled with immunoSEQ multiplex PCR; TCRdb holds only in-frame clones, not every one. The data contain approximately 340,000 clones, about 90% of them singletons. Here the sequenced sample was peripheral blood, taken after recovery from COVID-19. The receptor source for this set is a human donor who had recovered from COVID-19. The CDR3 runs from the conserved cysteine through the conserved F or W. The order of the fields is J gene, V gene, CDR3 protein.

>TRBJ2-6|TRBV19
CASSIVTPIGANVLTF
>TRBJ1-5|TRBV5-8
CASSSGQGEDQPQHF
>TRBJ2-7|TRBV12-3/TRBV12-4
CASTRAGYEQYF
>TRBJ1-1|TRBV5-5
CASSLRANTEAFF
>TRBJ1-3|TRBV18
CASSPAGAHSGNTIYF
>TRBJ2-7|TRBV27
CASKSGQYSYEQYF
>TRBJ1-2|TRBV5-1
CASSLGSGGSYGYTF
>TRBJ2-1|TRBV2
CASLGSSGGNGEQFF
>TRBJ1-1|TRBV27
CASSSGHWEFF
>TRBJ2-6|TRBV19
CASKPGPTGANVLTF
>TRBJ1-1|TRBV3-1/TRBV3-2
CASSARQGAEAFF
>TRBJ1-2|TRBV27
CASSPLPGQGGGYTF
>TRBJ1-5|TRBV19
CASQIPGQGSRTQHF
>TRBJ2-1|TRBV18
CASSPALVKGDNEQFF
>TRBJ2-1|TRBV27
CASSLRLLAGGRGHNEQFF
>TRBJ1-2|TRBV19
CASSSGPPQGPIGYTF
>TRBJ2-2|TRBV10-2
CASRRGGASGELFF
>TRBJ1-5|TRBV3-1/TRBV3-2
CASSRLDSISNQPQHF
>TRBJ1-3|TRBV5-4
CASSFRSGRFLTGDGNTIYF
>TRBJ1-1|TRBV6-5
CASSYLGGPDRTEAFF
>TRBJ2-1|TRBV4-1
CASSQVRGFEQFF
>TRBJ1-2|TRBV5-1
CASIPTAGANYGYTF
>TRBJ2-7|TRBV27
CASSPTGPGYEQYF
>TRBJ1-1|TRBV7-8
CASSLDGRRTAEAFF
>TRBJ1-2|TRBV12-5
CASGLNYGYTF
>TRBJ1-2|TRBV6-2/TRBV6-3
CASSGARGPNYGYTF
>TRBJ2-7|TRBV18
CASSDNLGGEQYF